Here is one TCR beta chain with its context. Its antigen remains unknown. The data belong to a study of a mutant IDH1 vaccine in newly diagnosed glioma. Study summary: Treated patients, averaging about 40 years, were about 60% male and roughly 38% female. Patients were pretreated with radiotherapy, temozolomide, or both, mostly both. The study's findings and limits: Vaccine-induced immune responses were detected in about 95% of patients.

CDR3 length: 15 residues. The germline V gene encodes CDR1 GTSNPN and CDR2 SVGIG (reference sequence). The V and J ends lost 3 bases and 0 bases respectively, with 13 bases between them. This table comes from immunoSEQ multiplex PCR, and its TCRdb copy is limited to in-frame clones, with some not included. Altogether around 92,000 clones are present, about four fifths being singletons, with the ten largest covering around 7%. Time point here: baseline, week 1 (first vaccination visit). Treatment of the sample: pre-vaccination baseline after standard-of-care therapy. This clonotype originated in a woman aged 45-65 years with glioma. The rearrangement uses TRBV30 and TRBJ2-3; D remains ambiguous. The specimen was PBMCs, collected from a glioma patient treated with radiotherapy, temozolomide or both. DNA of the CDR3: TGTGCCTGGAGGGTATATAGGGCTAGCACAGATACGCAGTATTTT. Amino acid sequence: CAWRVYRASTDTQYF.